This TCR beta chain was retrieved from a study of shared clonotypes between healthy human individuals. The CDR3 extends over 16 amino acids. Germline values: CDR1 SGHAT, CDR2 FQNNGV. The V end lost 1 base, the J end lost 8 bases, and 17 bases lay between the germline ends. The repertoire was sequenced with immunoSEQ multiplex PCR; TCRdb's copy has only in-frame clones and lacks some. The table records 640,000 or so clones, 55% to 75% of them present only once. This sequence was found in a woman aged 30 to 39 in good health. The rearrangement links TRBV11-2 to TRBJ1-4; no reliable D call. The sequencing sample was made of memory CD4+ T cells sorted from blood. The subset: CD45RA-negative fraction. CDR3: CASSLAPHLLGEKLFF. DNA of the CDR3: TGTGCCAGCAGCTTAGCTCCACACCTCCTCGGAGAAAAACTGTTTTTT.